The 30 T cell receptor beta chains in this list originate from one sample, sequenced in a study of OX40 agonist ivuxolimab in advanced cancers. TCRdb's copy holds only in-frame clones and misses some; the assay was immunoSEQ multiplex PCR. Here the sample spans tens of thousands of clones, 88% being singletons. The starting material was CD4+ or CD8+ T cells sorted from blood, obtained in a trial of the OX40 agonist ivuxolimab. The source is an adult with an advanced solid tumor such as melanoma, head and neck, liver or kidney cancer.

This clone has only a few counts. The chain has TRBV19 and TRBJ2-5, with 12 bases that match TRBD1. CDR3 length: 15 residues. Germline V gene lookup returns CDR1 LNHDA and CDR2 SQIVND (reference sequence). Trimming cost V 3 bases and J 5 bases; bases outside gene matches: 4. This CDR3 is CASSIGTGGYETQYF. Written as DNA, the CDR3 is TGTGCCAGTAGTATCGGGACAGGGGGCTATGAGACCCAGTACTTC.

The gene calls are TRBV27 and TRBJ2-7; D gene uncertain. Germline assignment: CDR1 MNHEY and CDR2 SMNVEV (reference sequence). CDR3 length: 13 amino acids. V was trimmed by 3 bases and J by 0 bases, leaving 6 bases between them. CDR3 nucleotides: TGTGCCAGCAGTTTTCGTCTCTCCTACGAGCAGTACTTC. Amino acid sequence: CASSFRLSYEQYF.

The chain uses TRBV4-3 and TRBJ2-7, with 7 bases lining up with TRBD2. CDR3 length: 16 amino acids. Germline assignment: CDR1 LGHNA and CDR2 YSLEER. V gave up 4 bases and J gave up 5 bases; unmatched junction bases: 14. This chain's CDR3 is CASSPHNGGGPDEQYF. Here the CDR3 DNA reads TGCGCCAGCAGCCCCCATAATGGGGGAGGGCCTGACGAGCAGTACTTC.

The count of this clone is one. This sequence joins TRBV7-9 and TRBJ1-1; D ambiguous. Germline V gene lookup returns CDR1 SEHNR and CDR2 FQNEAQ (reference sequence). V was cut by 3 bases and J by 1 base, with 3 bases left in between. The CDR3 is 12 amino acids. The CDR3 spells CASSFGNTEAFF. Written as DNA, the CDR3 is TGTGCCAGCAGCTTCGGGAACACTGAAGCTTTCTTT.

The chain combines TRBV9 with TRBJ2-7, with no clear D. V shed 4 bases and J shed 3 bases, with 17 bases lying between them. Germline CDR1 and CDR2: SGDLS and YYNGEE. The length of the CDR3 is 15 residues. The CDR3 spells CASSPLPGWGYEQYF. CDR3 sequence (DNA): TGTGCCAGCAGCCCCCTCCCCGGTTGGGGCTACGAGCAGTACTTC.

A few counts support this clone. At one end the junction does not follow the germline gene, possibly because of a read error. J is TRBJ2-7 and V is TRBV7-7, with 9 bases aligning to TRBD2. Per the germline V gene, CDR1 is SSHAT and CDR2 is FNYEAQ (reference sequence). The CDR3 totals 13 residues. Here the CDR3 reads CASSWTSDDEQYF. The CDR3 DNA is TGTGCTAGCAGTTGGACTAGCGACGACGAGCAGTACTTC.

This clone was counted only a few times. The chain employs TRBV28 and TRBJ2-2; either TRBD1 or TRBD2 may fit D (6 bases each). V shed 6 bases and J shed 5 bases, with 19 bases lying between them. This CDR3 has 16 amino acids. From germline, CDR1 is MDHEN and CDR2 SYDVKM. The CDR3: CASRRISGGATGELFF. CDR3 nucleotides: TGTGCCAGCAGACGAATATCCGGGGGCGCGACCGGGGAGCTGTTTTTT.

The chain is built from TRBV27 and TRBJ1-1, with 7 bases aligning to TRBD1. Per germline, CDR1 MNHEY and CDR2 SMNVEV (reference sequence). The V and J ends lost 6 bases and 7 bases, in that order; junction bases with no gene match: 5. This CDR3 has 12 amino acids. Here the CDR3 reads CASRPTGSEAFF. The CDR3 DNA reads TGTGCCAGCAGACCGACAGGGAGTGAAGCTTTCTTT.

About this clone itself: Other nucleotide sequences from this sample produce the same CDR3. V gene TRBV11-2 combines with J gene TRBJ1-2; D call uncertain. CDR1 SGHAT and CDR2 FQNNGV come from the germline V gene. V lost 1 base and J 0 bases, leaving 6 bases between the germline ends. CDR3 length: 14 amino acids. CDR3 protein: CASSLVGANYGYTF. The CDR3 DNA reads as TGTGCCAGCAGCTTAGTTGGAGCTAACTATGGCTACACCTTC. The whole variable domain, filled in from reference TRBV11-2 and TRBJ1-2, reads EAGVAQSPRYKIIEKRQSVAFWCNPISGHATLYWYQQILGQGPKLLIQFQNNGVVDDSQLPKDRFSAERLKGVDSTLKIQPAKLEDSAVYLCASSLVGANYGYTFGSGTRLTVV.

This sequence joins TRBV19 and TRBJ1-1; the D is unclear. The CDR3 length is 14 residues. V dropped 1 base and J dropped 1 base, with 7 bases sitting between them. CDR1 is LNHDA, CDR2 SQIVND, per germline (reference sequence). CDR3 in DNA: TGTGCCAGTAGTATAGTCCCGGGGAACACTGAAGCTTTCTTT. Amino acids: CASSIVPGNTEAFF.

This CDR3 is CASSVARGTGELFF. For the CDR3, the DNA is TGTGCCAGCAGCGTAGCTAGGGGAACCGGGGAGCTGTTTTTT. The gene calls are TRBV9 and TRBJ2-2, with D perhaps matching TRBD1 (5 bases). V lost 0 bases and J lost 5, with 8 bases in between. This CDR3 region has 14 residues. The germline V gene encodes CDR1 SGDLS and CDR2 YYNGEE. The full variable domain, in which reference TRBV9 and TRBJ2-2 provide the parts outside the CDR3, is DSGVTQTPKHLITATGQRVTLRCSPRSGDLSVYWYQQSLDQGLQFLIQYYNGEERAKGNILERFSAQQFPDLHSELNLSSLELGDSALYFCASSVARGTGELFFGEGSRLTVL.

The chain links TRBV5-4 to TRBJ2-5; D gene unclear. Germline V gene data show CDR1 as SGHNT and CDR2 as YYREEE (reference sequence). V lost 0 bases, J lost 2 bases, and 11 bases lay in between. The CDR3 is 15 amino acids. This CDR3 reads CASSLAGQLQETQYF. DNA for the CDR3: TGTGCCAGCAGCTTGGCCGGGCAACTACAAGAGACCCAGTACTTC.

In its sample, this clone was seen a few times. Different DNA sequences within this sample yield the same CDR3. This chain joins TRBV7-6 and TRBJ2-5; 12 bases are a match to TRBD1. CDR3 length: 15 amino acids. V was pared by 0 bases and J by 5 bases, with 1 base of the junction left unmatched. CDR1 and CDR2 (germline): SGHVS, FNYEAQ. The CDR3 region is CASSLAGTGGETQYF. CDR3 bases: TGTGCCAGCAGCTTAGCCGGGACAGGGGGCGAGACCCAGTACTTC.

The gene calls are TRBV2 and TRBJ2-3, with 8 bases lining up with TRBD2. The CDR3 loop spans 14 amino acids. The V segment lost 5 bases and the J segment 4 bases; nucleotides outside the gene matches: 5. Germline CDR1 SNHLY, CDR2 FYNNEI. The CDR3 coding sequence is TGTGCCAGCAGTAACGGGAGGGGCCCAGATACGCAGTATTTT. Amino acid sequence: CASSNGRGPDTQYF.

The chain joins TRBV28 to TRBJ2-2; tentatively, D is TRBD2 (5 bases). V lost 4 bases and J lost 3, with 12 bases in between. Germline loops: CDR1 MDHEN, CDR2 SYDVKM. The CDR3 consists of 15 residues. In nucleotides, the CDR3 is TGTGCCAGCAGTTGGCCGGGATTAGACACCGGGGAGCTGTTTTTT. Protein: CASSWPGLDTGELFF.

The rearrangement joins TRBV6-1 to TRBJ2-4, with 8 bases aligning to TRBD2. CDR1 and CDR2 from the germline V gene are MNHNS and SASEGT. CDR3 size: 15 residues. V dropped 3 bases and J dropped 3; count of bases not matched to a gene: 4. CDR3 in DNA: TGTGCCAGCAGTGAGATGACTAGCGACAAAAACATTCAGTACTTC. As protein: CASSEMTSDKNIQYF.

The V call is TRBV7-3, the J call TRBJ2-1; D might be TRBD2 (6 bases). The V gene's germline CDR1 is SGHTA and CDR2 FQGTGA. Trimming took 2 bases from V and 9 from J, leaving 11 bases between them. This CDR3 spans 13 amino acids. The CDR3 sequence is CASSLGGRTEQFF. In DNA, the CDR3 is TGTGCCAGCAGCTTAGGTGGGAGGACTGAGCAGTTCTTC. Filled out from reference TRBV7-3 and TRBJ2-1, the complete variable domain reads GAGVSQTPSNKVTEKGKYVELRCDPISGHTALYWYRQSLGQGPEFLIYFQGTGAADDSGLPNDRFFAVRPEGSVSTLKIQRTERGDSAVYLCASSLGGRTEQFFGPGTRLTVL.

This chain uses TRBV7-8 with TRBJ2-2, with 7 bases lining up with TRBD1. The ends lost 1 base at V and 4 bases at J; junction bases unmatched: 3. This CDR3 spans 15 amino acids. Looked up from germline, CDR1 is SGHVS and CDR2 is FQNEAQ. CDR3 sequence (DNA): TGTGCCAGCAGCTTAGGGGACAGCGGCACCGGGGAGCTGTTTTTT. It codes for CASSLGDSGTGELFF.

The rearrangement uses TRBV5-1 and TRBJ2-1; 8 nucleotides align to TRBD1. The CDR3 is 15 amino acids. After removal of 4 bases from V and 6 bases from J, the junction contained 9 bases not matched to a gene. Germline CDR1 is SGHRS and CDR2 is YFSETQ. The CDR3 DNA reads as TGCGCCAGCAGCCTGGGACAGGAGGGGTCCAATGAGCAGTTCTTC. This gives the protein CASSLGQEGSNEQFF.

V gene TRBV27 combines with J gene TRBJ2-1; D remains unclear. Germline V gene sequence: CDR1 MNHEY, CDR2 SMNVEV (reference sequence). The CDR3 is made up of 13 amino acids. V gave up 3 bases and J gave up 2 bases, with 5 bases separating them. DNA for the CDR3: TGTGCCAGCAGTTTTAACCCCTACAATGAGCAGTTCTTC. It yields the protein CASSFNPYNEQFF.

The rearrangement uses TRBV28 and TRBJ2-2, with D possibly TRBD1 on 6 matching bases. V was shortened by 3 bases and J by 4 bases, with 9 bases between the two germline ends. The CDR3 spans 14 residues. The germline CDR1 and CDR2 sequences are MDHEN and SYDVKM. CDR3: CASSLKGGTGELFF. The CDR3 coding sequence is TGTGCCAGCAGTTTGAAAGGGGGCACCGGGGAGCTGTTTTTT.

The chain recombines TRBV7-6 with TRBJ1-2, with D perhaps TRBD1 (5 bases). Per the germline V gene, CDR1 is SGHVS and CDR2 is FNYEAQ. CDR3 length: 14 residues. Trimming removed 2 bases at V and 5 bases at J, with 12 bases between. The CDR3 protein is CASSLSGTVYGYTF. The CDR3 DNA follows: TGTGCCAGCAGCTTATCAGGGACGGTATATGGCTACACCTTC.

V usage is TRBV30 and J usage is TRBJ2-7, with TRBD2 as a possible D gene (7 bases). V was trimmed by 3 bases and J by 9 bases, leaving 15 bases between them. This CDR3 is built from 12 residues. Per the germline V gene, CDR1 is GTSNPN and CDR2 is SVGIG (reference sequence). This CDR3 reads CAWRLAGGRQYF. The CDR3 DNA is TGTGCCTGGAGGCTAGCCGGGGGGCGGCAGTACTTC. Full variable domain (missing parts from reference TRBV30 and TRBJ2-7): SQTIHQWPATLVQPVGSPLSLECTVEGTSNPNLYWYRQAAGRGLQLLFYSVGIGQISSEVPQNLSASRPQDRQFILSSKKLLLSDSGFYLCAWRLAGGRQYFGPGTRLTVT.

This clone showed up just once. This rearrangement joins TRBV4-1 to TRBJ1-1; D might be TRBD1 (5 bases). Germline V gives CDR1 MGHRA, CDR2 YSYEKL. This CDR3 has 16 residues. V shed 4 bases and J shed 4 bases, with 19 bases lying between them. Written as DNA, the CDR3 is TGCGCCAGCAGCCTTCGGGGCCCTTGGTCGGGCACTGAAGCTTTCTTT. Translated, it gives CASSLRGPWSGTEAFF.

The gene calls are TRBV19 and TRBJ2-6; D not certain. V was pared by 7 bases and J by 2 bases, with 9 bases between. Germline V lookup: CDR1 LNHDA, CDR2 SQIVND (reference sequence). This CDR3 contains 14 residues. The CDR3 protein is CASTPDAGANVLTF. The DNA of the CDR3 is TGTGCCAGTACCCCGGACGCTGGGGCCAACGTCCTGACTTTC. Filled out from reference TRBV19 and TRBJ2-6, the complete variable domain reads DGGITQSPKYLFRKEGQNVTLSCEQNLNHDAMYWYRQDPGQGLRLIYYSQIVNDFQKGDIAEGYSVSREKKESFPLTVTSAQKNPTAFYLCASTPDAGANVLTFGAGSRLTVL.

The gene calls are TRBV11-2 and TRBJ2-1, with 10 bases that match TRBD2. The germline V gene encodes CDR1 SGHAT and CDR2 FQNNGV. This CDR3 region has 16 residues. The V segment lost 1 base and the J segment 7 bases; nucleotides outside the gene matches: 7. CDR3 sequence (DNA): TGTGCCAGCAGCTTAGGGGCTAGCGGGAGATATAATGAGCAGTTCTTC. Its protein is CASSLGASGRYNEQFF.

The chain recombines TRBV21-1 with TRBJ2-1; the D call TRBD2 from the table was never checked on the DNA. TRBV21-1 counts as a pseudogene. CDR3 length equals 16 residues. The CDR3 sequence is CASSKEGSGTYNEQFF. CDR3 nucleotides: TGTGCCAGCAGCAAAGAAGGTAGCGGGACCTACAATGAGCAGTTCTTC.

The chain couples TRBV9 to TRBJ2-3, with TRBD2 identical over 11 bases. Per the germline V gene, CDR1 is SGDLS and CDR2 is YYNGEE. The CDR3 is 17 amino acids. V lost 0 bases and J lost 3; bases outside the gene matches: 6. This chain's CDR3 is CASSVVTSGSNTDTQYF. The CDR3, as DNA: TGTGCCAGCAGCGTAGTTACTAGCGGGAGTAATACAGATACGCAGTATTTT.

DNA of the CDR3: TGTGCCAGCAGCGTAGGTTTCAATGAGCAGTTCTTC. This translates into CASSVGFNEQFF. This rearrangement joins TRBV9 to TRBJ2-1, with D unclear. The V end was cut by 0 bases, the J end by 6 bases, with 4 bases between. Germline CDR1 reads SGDLS; CDR2 reads YYNGEE. The CDR3 consists of 12 residues.

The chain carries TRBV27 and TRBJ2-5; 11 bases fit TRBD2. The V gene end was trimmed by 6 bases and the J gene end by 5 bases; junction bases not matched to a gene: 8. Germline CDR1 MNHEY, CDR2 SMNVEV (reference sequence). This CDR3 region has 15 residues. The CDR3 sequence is CASSSLAGGPETQYF. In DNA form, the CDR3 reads TGTGCCAGCAGCAGTTTAGCGGGAGGGCCCGAGACCCAGTACTTC.